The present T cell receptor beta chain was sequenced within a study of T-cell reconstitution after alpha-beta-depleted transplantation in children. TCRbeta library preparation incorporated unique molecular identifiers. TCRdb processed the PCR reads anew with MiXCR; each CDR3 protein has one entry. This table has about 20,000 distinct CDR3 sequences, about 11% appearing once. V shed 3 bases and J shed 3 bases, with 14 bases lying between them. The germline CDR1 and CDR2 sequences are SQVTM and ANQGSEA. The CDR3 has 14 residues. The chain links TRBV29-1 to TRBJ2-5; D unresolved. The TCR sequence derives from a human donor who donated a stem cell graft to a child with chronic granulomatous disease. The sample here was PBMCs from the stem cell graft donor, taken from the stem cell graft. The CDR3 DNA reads TGCAGCGTTGATCATCGGGCCTACAAAGAGACCCAGTACTTC. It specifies CSVDHRAYKETQYF.